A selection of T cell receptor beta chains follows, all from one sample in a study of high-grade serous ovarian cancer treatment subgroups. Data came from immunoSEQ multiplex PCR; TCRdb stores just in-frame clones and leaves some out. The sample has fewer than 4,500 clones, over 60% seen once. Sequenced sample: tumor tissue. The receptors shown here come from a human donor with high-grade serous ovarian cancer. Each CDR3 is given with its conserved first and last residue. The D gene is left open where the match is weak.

CDR3nt: TGTGCCAGCAGTTCCCCCCTCCGGGGAATCTATGGCTACACCTTC
CDR3aa: CASSSPLRGIYGYTF
j_gene: TRBJ1-2
v_gene: TRBV6-5
d_gene: -

CDR3nt: TGTGCCAGCATCCTAGAGGAGGGTGTCTACGAGCAGTACTTC
CDR3aa: CASILEEGVYEQYF
j_gene: TRBJ2-7
v_gene: TRBV2
d_gene: -

CDR3nt: TGTGCCAGCAACCTGGTGGGTAGCAATCAGCCCCAGCATTTT
CDR3aa: CASNLVGSNQPQHF
j_gene: TRBJ1-5
v_gene: TRBV6-1
d_gene: -

CDR3nt: TGTGCCAGCAGGAAGGACAGGGGGCTGACCTACGAGCAGTACTTC
CDR3aa: CASRKDRGLTYEQYF
j_gene: TRBJ2-7
v_gene: TRBV6-4
d_gene: TRBD1

CDR3nt: TGCGCCAGCAGCCAAGAAGCGGGGTACGAGCAGTACTTC
CDR3aa: CASSQEAGYEQYF
j_gene: TRBJ2-7
v_gene: TRBV4-3
d_gene: TRBD2

CDR3nt: TGTGCCAGCAGCCGGGACTTACAAGAGACCCAGTACTTC
CDR3aa: CASSRDLQETQYF
j_gene: TRBJ2-5
v_gene: TRBV11-2
d_gene: -

CDR3nt: TGTGCCAGCAGTCCGGGGGTCAGGGCGAACACTGAAGCTTTCTTT
CDR3aa: CASSPGVRANTEAFF
j_gene: TRBJ1-1
v_gene: TRBV28
d_gene: -

CDR3nt: TGTGCCAGTAGTGTCCGGTTGAACTATGGCTACACCTTC
CDR3aa: CASSVRLNYGYTF
j_gene: TRBJ1-2
v_gene: TRBV19
d_gene: -

CDR3nt: TGTGCCTGGAACCTACAAGACACCGGGGAGCTGTTTTTT
CDR3aa: CAWNLQDTGELFF
j_gene: TRBJ2-2
v_gene: TRBV30
d_gene: -

CDR3nt: TGTGCCAGCAGCGACAGCCCCGTCCAGCCCCAGCATTTT
CDR3aa: CASSDSPVQPQHF
j_gene: TRBJ1-5
v_gene: TRBV6-6
d_gene: -

CDR3nt: TGCGCCAGCAGGGCTGATATCAGGGGCCCTGAGACCCAGTACTTC
CDR3aa: CASRADIRGPETQYF
j_gene: TRBJ2-5
v_gene: TRBV5-1
d_gene: -

CDR3nt: TGTGCCAGCAGCCCACGAGGTGATGAGACCCAGTACTTC
CDR3aa: CASSPRGDETQYF
j_gene: TRBJ2-5
v_gene: TRBV7-9
d_gene: -

CDR3nt: TGCGCCAGCAGCCAAGGAGGCGGGGGGACAAACTCTGGGGCCAACGTCCTGACTTTC
CDR3aa: CASSQGGGGTNSGANVLTF
j_gene: TRBJ2-6
v_gene: TRBV4-3
d_gene: TRBD2

CDR3nt: TGTGCCAGCAGCTTAGGTCGCGCGGATCACGGAAACACCATATATTTT
CDR3aa: CASSLGRADHGNTIYF
j_gene: TRBJ1-3
v_gene: TRBV7-2
d_gene: -

CDR3nt: TGTGCCAGCAGACAGCAAGAGACCCAGTACTTC
CDR3aa: CASRQQETQYF
j_gene: TRBJ2-5
v_gene: TRBV2
d_gene: -

CDR3nt: TGTGCCAGCAGTTACTCTGGGACCAATGAAAAACTGTTTTTT
CDR3aa: CASSYSGTNEKLFF
j_gene: TRBJ1-4
v_gene: TRBV6-5
d_gene: -

CDR3nt: TGTGCCAGCAGCTCTAGACTAGCGGGGGGAGAGACCCAGTACTTC
CDR3aa: CASSSRLAGGETQYF
j_gene: TRBJ2-5
v_gene: TRBV7-3
d_gene: TRBD2

CDR3nt: TGTGCCAGCAGCCACCCGACAGGGGGCGTCACTGAAGCTTTCTTT
CDR3aa: CASSHPTGGVTEAFF
j_gene: TRBJ1-1
v_gene: TRBV7-3
d_gene: TRBD1

CDR3nt: TGTGCCAGCAGTGTAAGCTACGGGACTAGCGGGCAAGAGACCCAGTACTTC
CDR3aa: CASSVSYGTSGQETQYF
j_gene: TRBJ2-5
v_gene: TRBV25-1
d_gene: TRBD2

CDR3nt: TGTGCCAGCAGCTTATTGTCCAGATCTAGCACAGATACGCAGTATTTT
CDR3aa: CASSLLSRSSTDTQYF
j_gene: TRBJ2-3
v_gene: TRBV7-6
d_gene: -

CDR3nt: TGTGCCAGCTCATCCACCGATGTCGCAGTACGAAACACCATATATTTT
CDR3aa: CASSSTDVAVRNTIYF
j_gene: TRBJ1-3
v_gene: TRBV18
d_gene: -

CDR3nt: TGTGCCAGCAGCCTACGGGGCTCTGGGGCCAACGTCCTGACTTTC
CDR3aa: CASSLRGSGANVLTF
j_gene: TRBJ2-6
v_gene: TRBV7-2
d_gene: -

CDR3nt: TGTGCCTGGAGTTTAGCGTTGGGGGGCTTTACTTATGGCTACACCTTC
CDR3aa: CAWSLALGGFTYGYTF
j_gene: TRBJ1-2
v_gene: TRBV30
d_gene: -

CDR3nt: TGTGCCAGCTCACCACTCCGGGAGACCCAGTACTTC
CDR3aa: CASSPLRETQYF
j_gene: TRBJ2-5
v_gene: TRBV18
d_gene: -